Reported below is one TCR beta chain. No antigen is known for it. No qualities accompany the bases; no much larger clone lies one base away. The donors were healthy, HIV-negative adults with no recently reported acute infections or vaccinations. All donors were Caucasian adults living in Nashville, Tennessee, USA. CD4+ T cells were enriched by magnetic negative selection, after which naive cells were positively selected on CD45RA and the negative fraction was taken as the memory subset. After blood collection by leukapheresis, PBMCs were isolated using Ficoll-Histopaque density gradient centrifugation and then cryopreserved in the vapor phase of liquid nitrogen. Purity and quantity of every magnetically sorted T cell population were checked by analytical flow cytometry. Genomic DNA was isolated from every sorted fraction and measured by UV absorbance on a Nanodrop 2000c. Using the deep immunoSEQ assay, multiplex PCR amplified TCR CDR3 regions from genomic DNA. For each cell subset, the extracted genomic DNA was distributed evenly across all wells of several immunoSEQ 96-well plates, and each plate served as one replicate. Each replicate PCR for sorted subsets received around 200 ng genomic DNA, equal to about 30,000 T cell genomes. Purified libraries were measured with a Qubit 3.0 fluorometer, size-checked on a Bioanalyzer 2100, and measured again with the KAPA Library Quantification kit. Every immunoSEQ 96-well plate was sequenced on a separate single-read 150-cycle Illumina NextSeq 550 flow cell. As for the authors' bioinformatics: Because only junctional sequences without quality scores were contained in the immunoSEQ output, filtering matching that applied to full-length reads could not be performed. Sequences were annotated with PyIR, a Python wrapper for IgBLAST v1.9, and V/J genes and CDR3 were assigned using IMGT germline references. Reads were removed for weak V/J assignments (E-value above 1e-6), missing CDR3, stop codons, out-of-frame junctions, or ambiguous translated residues. V3J clonotypes were defined by identical inferred V gene, J gene, and CDR3 amino acid sequence. The percentage overlap between two repertoires was calculated by dividing the number of shared unique clonotypes by the size of the smaller repertoire. Richness of each repertoire was evaluated using RTK rarefaction, the Chao1 estimator, and Recon v2.1 estimates of unobserved clonotypes. For all TCRbeta clonotypes obtained by the gDNA method from a few donors, generation probabilities were computed with OLGA. TCRdb provides this immuneACCESS table in a form limited to in-frame rearrangements. Some clones are lacking; in checked studies, under half of them reflect an unresolved V gene, and why the rest are absent is not known. The V and J calls and clone size were taken over from that table, and D and trimming were inferred from the DNA. The sample table records over 2 million clones; approximately 95% of these occur just once. The ten most abundant clones make up 0.13% of the sample.

This entry belongs to a study of shared clonotypes between healthy human individuals (dated by TCRdb to the early 2020s). For the wider study: Two women and three men aged 18 to 49 years were included in the cohort. For each donor, CD4 naive and CD4 memory were each run on three plates, CD8 naive on two plates, and CD8 memory on one plate. To estimate repertoire size and how much clonotype sharing occurs between individuals, the study deeply sequenced the blood TCR repertoires of 5 or 6 healthy adults. Libraries were prepared and TCR repertoires were sequenced by different laboratories using diverse techniques, in order to increase sequencing depth and limit assay-specific biases. Per donor, leukapheresis produced somewhere between about 0.94 and 9 billion PBMCs.

Results and caveats for the whole study, not just this receptor: Sharing across a few donors was observed for about 5% of naive CD4, 3% to 3.5% of naive CD8, roughly 2.4% of memory CD4, and about 0.39% of memory CD8 clonotypes. Naive subsets generally had larger estimated clonotype richness than memory subsets. Pairwise subsampling led to the expectation that sequencing depth would affect the degree of clonotype sharing among donors. Rarefaction of sorted-subset datasets indicated incomplete sequencing despite the large sequencing depth. Higher generation probabilities were observed for clonotypes shared by all four sorted-subset donors than for non-shared clonotypes. Only blood was sampled, and tissue TCR repertoires likely differ from those in blood. Because the study included a small number of donors, the genetic and exposure-history diversity represented was limited.

CDR1 and CDR2 were assigned from the germline V gene as SGHDT and YYEEEE. V loses 0 bases of germline sequence and J loses 8 bases, and the interval between the two ends is 14 bases. The CDR3 covers 14 residues, taking in both the cysteine and the phenylalanine. Only CDR3 DNA remains: 42 bases, in frame from the first base. What was sequenced was naive CD4+ T cells sorted from blood. This specimen's cell subset or site label, per the study, means: CD45RA+ positively selected. The sequence links TRBV5-6 to TRBJ1-1; the D gene is not confidently resolved. This TCR came from a man aged 18 to 29 in good health. The DNA reads as follows: TGTGCCAGCAGCTTGGACAGACGGATTTCGGAAGCTTTCTTT. Its protein is CASSLDRRISEAFF.